These T cell receptor beta chains were read from a single sample in a study of identical twins. TCRdb re-called the 5' RACE reads with MiXCR, one entry per CDR3 protein. The sample holds about 790,000 distinct CDR3 sequences; about 20% are singletons and the top ten take around 13%. The sample was also linked to a second study, of T cells expressing NK-cell markers.

The sequencing sample was made of PBMCs. These receptors were taken from a woman aged 18-30 years in good health. Each CDR3 is given with its conserved first and last residue. D genes are given only for firm matches. The size of a clone is reported for some rows only, either as once, few or many, or as a class for expanded clones.

j_gene: TRBJ2-7
len: 14
v_gene: TRBV7-9
abundance: .
d_gene: .
CDR3aa: CASSSLLGSHEQYF
CDR3nt: TGTGCCAGCAGCTCCCTTCTTGGTAGCCACGAGCAGTACTTC

j_gene: TRBJ2-1
len: 14
v_gene: TRBV19
abundance: .
d_gene: TRBD2
CDR3aa: CASTGTSSYNEQFF
CDR3nt: TGTGCCAGTACAGGGACTAGCTCCTACAATGAGCAGTTCTTC

j_gene: TRBJ2-7
len: 16
v_gene: TRBV6-5
abundance: .
d_gene: .
CDR3aa: CASSYRAGSYFNEQYF
CDR3nt: TGTGCCAGCAGTTATAGGGCGGGGAGCTATTTCAACGAGCAGTACTTC

j_gene: TRBJ2-1
len: 15
v_gene: TRBV5-1
abundance: few
d_gene: TRBD2
CDR3aa: CASSPQREVGNEQFF
CDR3nt: TGCGCCAGCAGCCCCCAGCGGGAGGTGGGCAATGAGCAGTTCTTC

j_gene: TRBJ2-1
len: 16
v_gene: TRBV5-1
abundance: few
d_gene: TRBD2
CDR3aa: CASSLSLAGDGGEQFF
CDR3nt: TGCGCCAGCAGCTTGTCCCTAGCGGGAGACGGGGGGGAGCAGTTCTTC

j_gene: TRBJ1-1
len: 12
v_gene: TRBV29-1
abundance: .
d_gene: .
CDR3aa: CSVEEGVTEAFF
CDR3nt: TGCAGCGTTGAAGAGGGGGTGACTGAAGCTTTCTTT

j_gene: TRBJ2-1
len: 15
v_gene: TRBV5-1
abundance: few
d_gene: .
CDR3aa: CASSVSASPYNEQFF
CDR3nt: TGCGCCAGCAGCGTGTCGGCTAGCCCGTACAATGAGCAGTTCTTC

j_gene: TRBJ2-7
len: 14
v_gene: TRBV5-6
abundance: few
d_gene: .
CDR3aa: CASTPMGRSYEQYF
CDR3nt: TGTGCCAGCACCCCTATGGGCAGATCCTACGAGCAGTACTTC

j_gene: TRBJ2-7
len: 13
v_gene: TRBV5-1
abundance: .
d_gene: .
CDR3aa: CASMATGKHEQYF
CDR3nt: TGCGCCAGCATGGCAACAGGGAAGCACGAGCAGTACTTC

j_gene: TRBJ2-6
len: 17
v_gene: TRBV27
abundance: .
d_gene: TRBD1
CDR3aa: CASSTGQGGSGANVLTF
CDR3nt: TGTGCCAGCAGCACGGGACAGGGTGGCTCTGGGGCCAACGTCCTGACTTTC

j_gene: TRBJ1-2
len: 14
v_gene: TRBV20-1
abundance: few
d_gene: TRBD1
CDR3aa: CSARGTGSNYGYTF
CDR3nt: TGCAGTGCTAGGGGGACAGGGTCTAACTATGGCTACACCTTC

j_gene: TRBJ2-1
len: 15
v_gene: TRBV10-3
abundance: .
d_gene: TRBD2
CDR3aa: CAISESGEGLNEQFF
CDR3nt: TGTGCCATCAGTGAGTCGGGGGAGGGCCTCAATGAGCAGTTCTTC

j_gene: TRBJ2-7
len: 15
v_gene: TRBV5-1
abundance: .
d_gene: .
CDR3aa: CASTYDGTGFGEQYF
CDR3nt: TGCGCCAGCACCTACGACGGGACGGGTTTTGGCGAGCAGTACTTC

j_gene: TRBJ2-2
len: 15
v_gene: TRBV4-3
abundance: few
d_gene: .
CDR3aa: CASSQGMRGTGELFF
CDR3nt: TGCGCCAGCAGCCAAGGGATGAGGGGCACCGGGGAGCTGTTTTTT

j_gene: TRBJ2-1
len: 13
v_gene: TRBV20-1
abundance: few
d_gene: TRBD2
CDR3aa: CSANGLAGLTQFF
CDR3nt: TGCAGTGCTAACGGACTAGCGGGGCTTACGCAGTTCTTC

j_gene: TRBJ1-2
len: 17
v_gene: TRBV6-2/TRBV6-3
abundance: .
d_gene: .
CDR3aa: CASSYWDPVTTFYGYTF
CDR3nt: TGTGCCAGCAGTTATTGGGACCCGGTCACAACGTTCTATGGCTACACCTTC

j_gene: TRBJ2-2
len: 14
v_gene: TRBV20-1
abundance: .
d_gene: TRBD2
CDR3aa: CSAGGTSGAGELFF
CDR3nt: TGCAGTGCTGGGGGGACTAGCGGGGCCGGGGAGCTGTTTTTT

j_gene: TRBJ1-5
len: 18
v_gene: TRBV7-8
abundance: .
d_gene: TRBD1
CDR3aa: CASSLYSWTGGLDQPQHF
CDR3nt: TGTGCCAGCAGCTTATATTCATGGACAGGGGGCCTCGACCAGCCCCAGCATTTT

j_gene: TRBJ2-1
len: 14
v_gene: TRBV18
abundance: .
d_gene: .
CDR3aa: CASSRSGQGNEQFF
CDR3nt: TGTGCCAGCTCCCGTTCCGGGCAGGGCAATGAGCAGTTCTTC